These 20 T cell receptor beta chains were sequenced from one sample in a study of blood T cells in healthy people across ages. For the second PCR, which ran for roughly 6 to 11 cycles, a sample-barcoded 5' primer and a J-beta primer mix were used. TCRdb redid the calling of the 5' RACE reads with MiXCR, one entry per CDR3 protein. The sample includes about 1,000,000 distinct CDR3 sequences, around 43% of them seen just once. The sequenced sample was blood. All receptors derive from a woman aged 55-69 years in good health.

Regarding this clonotype: Since a much larger clone is just one base distant, this may be a read error. The chain combines TRBV12-3 or TRBV12-4 with TRBJ2-3; tentative D call: TRBD2 (6 bases). The V end was cut by 4 bases, the J end by 8 bases, with 19 bases between. The CDR3 has 15 amino acids. The chain's CDR3 is CASSSFAGSSGTQYF. The CDR3 DNA is TGTGCCAGCAGTTCCTTTGCCGGGAGCTCAGGTACGCAGTATTTT.

This clonotype has ten or more counts. The J gene is TRBJ2-3, the V gene TRBV20-1; 10 nucleotides line up with TRBD2. Trimming at V came to 5 bases and at J to 3 bases, leaving 11 bases not matched to a gene. This CDR3 contains 16 residues. Germline lookup yields CDR1 DFQATT and CDR2 SNEGSKA (reference sequence). Here the CDR3 DNA reads TGCAGTGCTGACGACCGAAGCGGGAGGGTGACAGATACGCAGTATTTT. This gives the protein CSADDRSGRVTDTQYF.

V is TRBV5-1 and J is TRBJ2-7, with D tentatively TRBD2 (6 bases). V lost 2 bases and J lost 3, with 12 bases in between. From germline, CDR1 is SGHRS and CDR2 YFSETQ. This CDR3 contains 14 residues. The CDR3 DNA is TGCGCCAGCAGCTTTGGGGACTCCCTCTACGAGCAGTACTTC. Protein product: CASSFGDSLYEQYF. Supplemented by reference TRBV5-1 and TRBJ2-7, the full variable domain reads KAGVTQTPRYLIKTRGQQVTLSCSPISGHRSVSWYQQTPGQGLQFLFEYFSETQRNKGNFPGRFSGRQFSNSRSEMNVSTLELGDSALYLCASSFGDSLYEQYFGPGTRLTVT.

This clonotype was observed a handful of times. The chain employs TRBV20-1 and TRBJ2-4, with 8 bases matching TRBD1. The J call is doubtful: the DNA matches TRBJ2-7 better. Germline values: CDR1 DFQATT, CDR2 SNEGSKA (reference sequence). There are 14 residues in the CDR3. Written as DNA, the CDR3 is TGCAGTGCTAGACAGGGGGCGTCTGTGTACGAGCAGTACTTC. The encoded protein is CSARQGASVYEQYF.

This clonotype was seen a single time. The CDR3 sequence is CASSLRGDSLYNEQFF. For the CDR3, the DNA is TGTGCCAGCAGCTTACGCGGGGACTCCCTCTACAATGAGCAGTTCTTC. The chain couples TRBV7-9 to TRBJ2-1; maybe TRBD2 (6 bases). Germline lookup yields CDR1 SEHNR and CDR2 FQNEAQ (reference sequence). Trimming removed 2 bases from V and 3 bases from J, with 14 bases in between. The CDR3 has 16 amino acids. The full variable domain, rest sourced from reference TRBV7-9 and TRBJ2-1, is DTGVSQNPRHKITKRGQNVTFRCDPISEHNRLYWYRQTLGQGPEFLTYFQNEAQLEKSRLLSDRFSAERPKGSFSTLEIQRTEQGDSAMYLCASSLRGDSLYNEQFFGPGTRLTVL.

The sample holds one count of this clonotype. The V call is TRBV20-1, the J call TRBJ1-2; 11 bases line up with TRBD1. Germline CDR1 and CDR2: DFQATT and SNEGSKA (reference sequence). There are 18 residues in the CDR3. The ends lost 6 bases at V and 0 bases at J; junction bases unmatched: 15. The CDR3 sequence is CSAFFPGTGGAPNYGYTF. CDR3 in DNA: TGCAGTGCCTTCTTCCCCGGGACAGGGGGAGCCCCTAACTATGGCTACACCTTC.

A few counts support this clonotype. The chain couples TRBV15 to TRBJ2-3; no clear D gene. This CDR3 has 15 amino acids. The germline V gene encodes CDR1 LNHNV and CDR2 YYDKDF (reference sequence). V was pared by 3 bases and J by 2 bases, with 12 bases between. The chain's CDR3 is CATSSPTRSTDTQYF. CDR3 nucleotide sequence: TGTGCCACCAGCAGTCCGACTCGATCCACAGATACGCAGTATTTT.

The V gene is TRBV18, the J gene TRBJ2-4, with D hard to call. The end of the DNA aligns better with TRBJ2-7, so the J call may be wrong. Germline CDR1 and CDR2: KGHSH and LQKENI. The CDR3 sequence is 12 residues long. The CDR3 region is CASSAGTAEQYF. The CDR3 bases are TGTGCCAGCTCAGCCGGAACAGCCGAGCAGTACTTC.

This clonotype turned up a few times. This chain links TRBV7-9 with TRBJ2-7; D not certain. Germline CDR1 SEHNR, CDR2 FQNEAQ (reference sequence). The CDR3 sequence is 14 residues long. The V gene lost 4 bases and the J gene lost 0 bases, with 10 bases spanning the gap. Here the CDR3 DNA reads TGTGCCAGCAGCTGGCTAGACCTCTCCTACGAGCAGTACTTC. The encoded protein is CASSWLDLSYEQYF. Filled out from reference TRBV7-9 and TRBJ2-7, the complete variable domain reads DTGVSQNPRHKITKRGQNVTFRCDPISEHNRLYWYRQTLGQGPEFLTYFQNEAQLEKSRLLSDRFSAERPKGSFSTLEIQRTEQGDSAMYLCASSWLDLSYEQYFGPGTRLTVT.

This clonotype has more than one count but fewer than ten. The chain carries TRBV5-5 and TRBJ2-3; the match to TRBD2 covers 11 bases. Trimming took 1 base from V and 6 from J; bases not matched to a gene: 10. The CDR3 consists of 17 residues. Germline CDR1 is SGHKS and CDR2 is YYEKEE (reference sequence). The DNA for the CDR3 is TGTGCCAGCAGCTTGTTTGAGACTAGCGGGATTCGGGATACGCAGTATTTT. It encodes CASSLFETSGIRDTQYF.

The chain has TRBV6-6 and TRBJ2-5; 9 bases line up with TRBD2. The CDR3 is 15 residues long. The junction had 8 bases not matched to a gene; V was cut back by 2 bases and J by 7 bases. Per germline, CDR1 MNHNY and CDR2 SVGAGI (reference sequence). CDR3 sequence (DNA): TGTGCCAGCAGTTACGGGACTAGCTCCCAGAGGACCCAGTACTTC. Translating it yields CASSYGTSSQRTQYF.

V usage is TRBV2 and J usage is TRBJ2-4, with TRBD1 matching over 12 bases. The J call may be in error: the DNA end matches TRBJ2-5 better. CDR1 SNHLY and CDR2 FYNNEI come from the germline V gene. This CDR3 contains 15 residues. The CDR3 region is CASSRGTGGRETQYF. The DNA for the CDR3 is TGTGCCAGCAGTAGAGGGACAGGGGGCCGAGAGACCCAGTACTTC.

This clonotype was recorded at least ten times. The chain has TRBV6-2 or TRBV6-3 and TRBJ2-6, with D unresolved. The CDR3 covers 13 residues. Germline assignment: CDR1 MNHEY and CDR2 SVGEGT. The V end was cut by 0 bases, the J end by 3 bases, with 0 bases between. For the CDR3, the DNA is TGTGCCAGCAGTTACTCTGGGGCCAACGTCCTGACTTTC. It specifies CASSYSGANVLTF.

This clonotype has just a few counts. The chain employs TRBV20-1 and TRBJ2-7; no reliable D call. The V end lost 0 bases, the J end lost 3 bases, and 12 bases lay between the germline ends. The germline V gene has CDR1 DFQATT and CDR2 SNEGSKA (reference sequence). The CDR3 spans 14 residues. CDR3 nucleotide sequence: TGCAGTGCTAGAGATCCGGCGAGCGTCTACGAGCAGTACTTC. Translated, it gives CSARDPASVYEQYF.

The chain links TRBV20-1 to TRBJ2-7; 8 bases fit TRBD1. CDR3 length: 17 residues. Trimming cost V 0 bases and J 3 bases; bases outside gene matches: 13. Germline V gene lookup returns CDR1 DFQATT and CDR2 SNEGSKA (reference sequence). CDR3 region: CSARDPLKQGGSYEQYF. The CDR3 DNA reads as TGCAGTGCTAGAGATCCCCTCAAACAGGGGGGTAGCTACGAGCAGTACTTC.

In its sample, this clonotype was seen a few times. The CDR3 sequence: CASSYSDQRDIQYF. CDR3 nucleotides: TGTGCCAGCAGTTACTCGGACCAGCGTGACATTCAGTACTTC. The J gene is TRBJ2-4, the V gene TRBV6-5; no clear D. CDR3 size: 14 residues. The germline CDR1 and CDR2 sequences are MNHEY and SVGAGI. The V and J ends lost 0 bases and 8 bases respectively, with 11 bases between them.

The DNA of the CDR3 is TGTGCCAGCACGGACAAGGGGACCACCGGGGAGCTGTTTTTT. Residues: CASTDKGTTGELFF. The chain has TRBV27 and TRBJ2-2; D tentatively fits TRBD1 or TRBD2 (5 bases each). V was pared by 7 bases and J by 4 bases, with 13 bases between. CDR3 length: 14 amino acids. Germline V gene sequence: CDR1 MNHEY, CDR2 SMNVEV (reference sequence).

This clonotype showed up just a few times. The chain links TRBV6-4 to TRBJ2-7, with TRBD2 matching over 9 bases. Germline CDR1 MRHNA, CDR2 SNTAGT. The CDR3 loop spans 17 amino acids. The V segment lost 2 bases and the J segment 4 bases; nucleotides outside the gene matches: 12. The CDR3 bases are TGTGCCAGCAGTGACGGGATTCCGACTAGCGGACGATACGAGCAGTACTTC. This sequence encodes CASSDGIPTSGRYEQYF.

The chain uses TRBV9 and TRBJ2-3; the D is unclear. V lost 4 bases and J 1 base, leaving 13 bases between the germline ends. CDR3 length: 15 amino acids. CDR1 SGDLS and CDR2 YYNGEE come from the germline V gene. CDR3 residues: CASSPRWLGTDTQYF. The CDR3 region has the DNA TGTGCCAGCAGCCCCAGGTGGTTAGGCACAGATACGCAGTATTTT.

There are a few counts of this clonotype. This chain connects TRBV20-1 to TRBJ2-3, with D possibly called TRBD1 or TRBD2 (6 bases each). The ends were cut back, 2 bases at V and 0 bases at J, with 15 bases in the middle. CDR3 size: 16 residues. Germline V gene sequence: CDR1 DFQATT, CDR2 SNEGSKA (reference sequence). CDR3 amino acids: CSARRVGGSSTDTQYF. CDR3 nucleotides: TGCAGTGCTAGAAGGGTCGGGGGCTCTAGCACAGATACGCAGTATTTT.